What follows is one T cell receptor (beta chain) and its context. The data belong to a study of blood T cell repertoires in COVID-19. Study details: Researchers got acute and convalescent COVID-19 samples from the United States, Italy and Spain. PBMCs, B-cell-depleted T cells, or T cells were the source of the cDNA or gDNA that made up the material.

The CDR3 consists of 15 residues. Between the trimmed V and J ends, which lost 6 bases and 7 bases, there was a span of 21 bases. Germline CDR1 is KGHSH and CDR2 is LQKENI. Per the authors' pipeline: Scientists estimated how many nucleated cells there were by amplifying reference gene primers. Profiling relied on immunoSEQ multiplex PCR, and the TCRdb table lists in-frame clones only, not all of them. Clonal size and the V and J genes are those of that table, whereas D and trimming came from the DNA. The sample includes 400,000 to 450,000 clones, about 91% of them seen just once. This TCR was sampled from a woman in her forties or fifties with COVID-19, enrolled during active disease. This chain connects TRBV18 to TRBJ1-1; D is possibly TRBD1 (6 bases). Sequencing was done on a sample of peripheral blood. CDR3 region: CASSGTTKIGGEAFF. As DNA, the CDR3 is TGTGCCAGCTCCGGCACCACCAAAATAGGGGGTGAAGCTTTCTTT.